A single sample gave rise to the 2 T cell receptor beta chains below, sequenced in a study of T-cell reconstitution after alpha-beta-depleted transplantation in children. It was with unique molecular identifiers that the TCRbeta library was prepared. TCRdb independently ran MiXCR on the PCR reads; one entry per CDR3 protein. Of 380,000 or so distinct CDR3 sequences detected, roughly 14% appear once; the ten largest clones hold 3.5% to 4.5%. Specimen: PBMCs, collected from the stem cell graft. Every receptor here comes from a human donor who donated a stem cell graft to a child with Fanconi anemia.

This clonotype was observed many times. The chain is built from TRBV12-3 or TRBV12-4 and TRBJ1-1; 9 bases agree with TRBD1. Losses at the gene ends were 7 bases for V and 11 bases for J; bases not matched to a gene: 8. The CDR3 is made up of 12 amino acids. The CDR3 reads CASTPGTGIAFF. In nucleotides, the CDR3 is TGTGCCAGCACCCCCGGGACAGGGATTGCTTTCTTT.

This clonotype was counted at least ten times. The V call is TRBV12-3 or TRBV12-4, the J call TRBJ1-4; 8 bases are shared with TRBD1. The junction had 8 bases not matched to a gene; V was cut back by 5 bases and J by 3 bases. This CDR3 comprises 16 residues. CDR3 nucleotides: TGTGCCAGCAGTCGCAGGACAGGGTTTGCTAATGAAAAACTGTTTTTT. Translated, it gives CASSRRTGFANEKLFF.